The 27 T cell receptor beta chains below all came from one sample that was sequenced in a study of Ad26.COV2.S vaccination and SARS-CoV-2 variants. The data were produced by immunoSEQ multiplex PCR, yet TCRdb's version contains in-frame clones alone and is incomplete. The table records roughly 380,000 clones, around 92% of them present only once. The sequences come from peripheral blood, collected after recovery from COVID-19. Receptors were obtained from a human donor who had recovered from COVID-19.

This chain connects TRBV19 to TRBJ2-3; TRBD2 matches 13 bases. The germline V gene encodes CDR1 LNHDA and CDR2 SQIVND (reference sequence). CDR3 length equals 15 residues. V lost 5 bases to trimming and J lost 10 bases; unmatched junction nucleotides: 9. In DNA, the CDR3 is TGTGCCAGTAGTTCCGGGACTAGCGGGGTCTGGGCGCAGTATTTT. Translated: CASSSGTSGVWAQYF.

The chain uses TRBV3-1 (or the pseudogene TRBV3-2) and TRBJ2-7; D not certain. There are 11 residues in the CDR3. From germline, CDR1 is LGHDT and CDR2 YNNKEL (reference sequence). The V and J ends lost 2 bases and 7 bases respectively, with 6 bases between them. In DNA, the CDR3 is TGTGCCAGCAGCCAAACTTGGGAGCAGTACTTC. The encoded protein is CASSQTWEQYF.

The chain employs TRBV11-2 and TRBJ2-1; no firm D call. Germline V lookup: CDR1 SGHAT, CDR2 FQNNGV. Trimming cost V 5 bases and J 4 bases, with 9 bases left between them. This CDR3 spans 13 amino acids. As DNA, the CDR3 is TGTGCCAGCAGCCCTACAGAGTACAATGAGCAGTTCTTC. Amino acid sequence: CASSPTEYNEQFF.

The chain couples TRBV7-9 to TRBJ2-7, with 8 bases that match TRBD1. From germline, CDR1 is SEHNR and CDR2 FQNEAQ (reference sequence). Trimming took 1 base from V and 2 from J; bases not matched to a gene: 4. CDR3 length: 15 residues. Here the CDR3 reads CASSLGGQGTYEQYF. CDR3 nucleotide sequence: TGTGCCAGCAGCTTAGGAGGACAGGGAACCTACGAGCAGTACTTC.

The CDR3 nucleotides are TGTGCCAGTGGACAGATAATAGGGACAGGGGGTAACTATGGCTACACCTTC. Encoded protein: CASGQIIGTGGNYGYTF. This chain connects TRBV19 to TRBJ1-2; 11 nucleotides match TRBD1. The CDR3 spans 17 residues. V gave up 8 bases and J gave up 1 base; unmatched junction bases: 12. Per germline, CDR1 LNHDA and CDR2 SQIVND (reference sequence).

The gene calls are TRBV5-4 and TRBJ2-7, with TRBD1 matching over 8 bases. The V segment lost 3 bases and the J segment 0 bases; nucleotides outside the gene matches: 2. Germline V CDR1 and CDR2: SGHNT, YYREEE (reference sequence). The CDR3 totals 14 residues. The CDR3 sequence is CASSSTGGSYEQYF. CDR3 DNA: TGTGCCAGCAGCTCCACAGGGGGCTCCTACGAGCAGTACTTC.

J is TRBJ1-1 and V is TRBV5-4, with D possibly being TRBD1 (5 bases). This CDR3 is built from 14 residues. From germline, CDR1 is SGHNT and CDR2 YYREEE (reference sequence). V was trimmed by 2 bases and J by 11 bases, leaving 19 bases between them. CDR3 nucleotide sequence: TGTGCCAGCAGCTTCTACGGTGAGGCAGGGTCGGCTTTCTTT. Protein: CASSFYGEAGSAFF.

The chain recombines TRBV7-9 with TRBJ1-2, with D perhaps matching TRBD1 (5 bases). The V end was cut by 3 bases, the J end by 6 bases, with 8 bases between. The CDR3 is 12 amino acids. Germline loops: CDR1 SEHNR, CDR2 FQNEAQ (reference sequence). DNA of the CDR3: TGTGCCAGCAGCTTCAGGGCCGATGGCTACACCTTC. Translation: CASSFRADGYTF. Together with reference TRBV7-9 and TRBJ1-2, the CDR3 gives the full variable domain: DTGVSQNPRHKITKRGQNVTFRCDPISEHNRLYWYRQTLGQGPEFLTYFQNEAQLEKSRLLSDRFSAERPKGSFSTLEIQRTEQGDSAMYLCASSFRADGYTFGSGTRLTVV.

The rearrangement links TRBV4-1 to TRBJ1-2; D uncertain. The germline V and J ends were trimmed by 4 bases and 8 bases, with 14 bases remaining between them. Per the germline V gene, CDR1 is MGHRA and CDR2 is YSYEKL. The CDR3 sequence is 13 residues long. The CDR3 DNA sequence: TGCGCCAGCAGCCGTAAGACTTCGCCGGGCTACACCTTC. As protein: CASSRKTSPGYTF.

The J gene is TRBJ2-1, the V gene TRBV2, with D possibly being TRBD1 or TRBD2 (5 bases each). The CDR3 contains 10 residues. V shed 6 bases and J shed 8 bases, with 5 bases lying between them. Germline loops: CDR1 SNHLY, CDR2 FYNNEI. CDR3 DNA: TGTGCCAGCAGGGGGGATGAGCAGTTCTTC. This sequence encodes CASRGDEQFF.

The rearrangement uses TRBV5-5 and TRBJ2-2; 9 bases agree with TRBD2. Looked up from germline, CDR1 is SGHKS and CDR2 is YYEKEE (reference sequence). J was trimmed by 0 bases and V by 3 bases; bases with no gene match: 6. CDR3 length equals 17 residues. The CDR3 nucleotides read TGTGCCAGCAGCTGGGCGACTAGCGGACCGAACACCGGGGAGCTGTTTTTT. Protein sequence: CASSWATSGPNTGELFF.

The rearrangement uses TRBV11-2 and TRBJ2-2; D unclear. The CDR3 totals 12 residues. Germline assignment: CDR1 SGHAT and CDR2 FQNNGV. Trimming took off 3 bases at V and 3 bases at J, with 2 bases between the two ends. As DNA, the CDR3 is TGTGCCAGCAGCTTCGACACCGGGGAGCTGTTTTTT. Its protein is CASSFDTGELFF.

On this clone itself: Distinct nucleotide sequences in the sample also encode this CDR3. V gene TRBV19 combines with J gene TRBJ2-2; the match to TRBD1 covers 8 bases. The V segment lost 2 bases and the J segment 4 bases; nucleotides outside the gene matches: 0. Germline-derived CDR1 and CDR2 are LNHDA and SQIVND (reference sequence). This CDR3 contains 14 residues. The CDR3 sequence is CASSIQGATGELFF. CDR3 DNA sequence: TGTGCCAGTAGTATACAGGGGGCCACCGGGGAGCTGTTTTTT.

This chain uses TRBV29-1 with TRBJ2-1; 9 nucleotides align to TRBD2. The CDR3 is 14 residues long. Trimming at V came to 5 bases and at J to 4 bases, leaving 6 bases not matched to a gene. Germline CDR1 SQVTM, CDR2 ANQGSEA. The CDR3 loop reads CSVRAGGPYNEQFF. The DNA for the CDR3 is TGCAGCGTTCGGGCGGGGGGGCCGTACAATGAGCAGTTCTTC.

This clone has more than one count but fewer than ten. This rearrangement joins TRBV11-2 to TRBJ1-2; maybe TRBD1 (6 bases). Germline CDR1 reads SGHAT; CDR2 reads FQNNGV. Trimming stripped 3 bases from V and 3 bases from J, with 11 bases between. The CDR3 is 14 amino acids. In DNA, the CDR3 is TGTGCCAGCAGCTTGACGACAGGCCACTATGGCTACACCTTC. Translated, it gives CASSLTTGHYGYTF.

The chain combines TRBV2 with TRBJ1-1, with 9 positions matching TRBD1. Germline CDR1 reads SNHLY; CDR2 reads FYNNEI. CDR3 length: 14 amino acids. J lost 2 bases, V lost 5 bases, and 3 bases had no gene match. The CDR3: CASSKQGANTEAFF. The CDR3 DNA reads TGTGCCAGCAGTAAACAGGGGGCAAACACTGAAGCTTTCTTT.

The chain recombines TRBV27 with TRBJ1-1, with TRBD1 matching over 7 bases. From germline, CDR1 is MNHEY and CDR2 SMNVEV (reference sequence). Trimming removed 8 bases from V and 1 base from J; junction bases left unmatched: 13. This CDR3 has 16 amino acids. CDR3 in DNA: TGTGCCAGCGAGTCTCTTAGGGACAGACAGAACACTGAAGCTTTCTTT. As protein: CASESLRDRQNTEAFF.

The chain has TRBV10-3 and TRBJ1-1, with a possible D match to TRBD1 (5 bases). The CDR3 totals 11 residues. The V end was cut by 4 bases, the J end by 7 bases, with 7 bases between. Per germline, CDR1 ENHRY and CDR2 SYGVKD. The CDR3 bases are TGTGCCATCAGTGCAGGGATTGAAGCTTTCTTT. This codes for CAISAGIEAFF.

This sequence joins TRBV13 and TRBJ2-2; TRBD1 matches at 7 bases. With V trimmed by 0 bases and J by 0 bases, 7 bases remained unmatched. CDR3 size: 18 residues. Per germline, CDR1 PRHDT and CDR2 FYEKMQ (reference sequence). The CDR3 nucleotides are TGTGCCAGCAGCTTAGGCCTCTCGACAGGGTCGAACACCGGGGAGCTGTTTTTT. It specifies CASSLGLSTGSNTGELFF.

V usage is TRBV2 and J usage is TRBJ1-2; 8 nucleotides line up with TRBD1. Germline V gives CDR1 SNHLY, CDR2 FYNNEI. The CDR3 covers 13 residues. The V segment lost 4 bases and the J segment 7 bases; nucleotides outside the gene matches: 5. CDR3 protein: CASSVDRGGGYTF. The DNA for the CDR3 is TGTGCCAGCAGTGTCGACAGGGGAGGTGGCTACACCTTC.

The rearrangement joins TRBV27 to TRBJ1-2, with 10 bases fitting TRBD1. Germline lookup yields CDR1 MNHEY and CDR2 SMNVEV (reference sequence). The CDR3 has 17 amino acids. The J segment lost 0 bases and the V segment lost 3 bases, leaving 7 bases of the junction unmatched. The CDR3 is CASSLRGGQGPNYGYTF. The CDR3 region has the DNA TGTGCCAGCAGTTTGAGGGGGGGACAGGGGCCTAACTATGGCTACACCTTC.

In this sample, this clone turned up once. The chain joins TRBV9 to TRBJ1-1, with D hard to call. Looked up from germline, CDR1 is SGDLS and CDR2 is YYNGEE. CDR3 length equals 15 residues. V was shortened by 2 bases and J by 3 bases, with 14 bases between the two germline ends. The CDR3 nucleotides read TGTGCCAGCAGCGTGACGGGGATGGAGGACACTGAAGCTTTCTTT. Translating gives CASSVTGMEDTEAFF.

The chain joins TRBV29-1 to TRBJ2-1; maybe TRBD1 (6 bases). Germline lookup yields CDR1 SQVTM and CDR2 ANQGSEA. This CDR3 contains 12 residues. V lost 8 bases to trimming and J lost 9 bases, with 17 bases between them. The CDR3 DNA follows: TGCAGCCTATATACAGGGTCCGGTGAGCAGTTCTTC. This sequence encodes CSLYTGSGEQFF.

The chain joins TRBV9 to TRBJ1-2, with D possibly TRBD1 on 5 matching bases. Germline V CDR1 and CDR2: SGDLS, YYNGEE. V was pared by 3 bases and J by 8 bases, with 17 bases between. The CDR3 runs 14 residues. The CDR3: CASSGNVGARGYTF. Written as DNA, the CDR3 is TGTGCCAGCAGCGGGAACGTCGGGGCCCGCGGCTACACCTTC. Full variable domain (missing parts from reference TRBV9 and TRBJ1-2): DSGVTQTPKHLITATGQRVTLRCSPRSGDLSVYWYQQSLDQGLQFLIQYYNGEERAKGNILERFSAQQFPDLHSELNLSSLELGDSALYFCASSGNVGARGYTFGSGTRLTVV.

V usage is TRBV5-1 and J usage is TRBJ1-4, with D unresolved. This CDR3 has 14 residues. Per germline, CDR1 SGHRS and CDR2 YFSETQ. V was cut by 3 bases and J by 0 bases, with 6 bases left in between. The CDR3 is CASSYSATNEKLFF. The CDR3 DNA follows: TGCGCCAGCAGCTACAGCGCAACTAATGAAAAACTGTTTTTT.

CDR3 residues: CASSPDGLYGYTF. CDR3 DNA sequence: TGTGCCAGCAGTCCGGACGGCCTCTATGGCTACACCTTC. This chain connects TRBV6-6 to TRBJ1-2, with D uncertain. The germline CDR1 and CDR2 sequences are MNHNY and SVGAGI (reference sequence). V lost 5 bases and J lost 4, with 11 bases in between. The CDR3 consists of 13 residues.

The chain recombines TRBV3-1 (or the pseudogene TRBV3-2) with TRBJ2-1; 8 bases line up with TRBD2. Germline loops: CDR1 LGHDT, CDR2 YNNKEL (reference sequence). With V trimmed by 4 bases and J by 5 bases, 10 bases remained unmatched. This CDR3 contains 16 residues. CDR3 region: CASSPSRGGLDNEQFF. As DNA, the CDR3 is TGTGCCAGCAGCCCCTCCCGGGGGGGCCTCGACAATGAGCAGTTCTTC.